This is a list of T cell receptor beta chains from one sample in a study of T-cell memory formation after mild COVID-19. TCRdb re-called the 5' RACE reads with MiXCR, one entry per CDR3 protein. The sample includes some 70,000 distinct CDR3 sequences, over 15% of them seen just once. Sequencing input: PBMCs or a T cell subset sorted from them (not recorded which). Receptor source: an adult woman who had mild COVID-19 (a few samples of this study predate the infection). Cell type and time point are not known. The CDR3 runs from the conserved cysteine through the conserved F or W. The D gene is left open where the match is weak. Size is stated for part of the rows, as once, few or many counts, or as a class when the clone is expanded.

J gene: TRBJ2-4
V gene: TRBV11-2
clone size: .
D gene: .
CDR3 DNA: TGTGCCAGCAGCCTATATCAATTCGGGGGCATCAAAAACATTCAGTACTTC
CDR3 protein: CASSLYQFGGIKNIQYF

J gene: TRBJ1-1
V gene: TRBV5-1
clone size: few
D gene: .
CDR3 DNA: TGCGCCAGCAGCTTGTGGCAGATTGAGAACACTGAAGCTTTCTTT
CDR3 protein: CASSLWQIENTEAFF

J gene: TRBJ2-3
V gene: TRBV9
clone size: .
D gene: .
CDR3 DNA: TGTGCCAGCAGCGTAAGTGGGACCCCAGATACGCAGTATTTT
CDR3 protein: CASSVSGTPDTQYF

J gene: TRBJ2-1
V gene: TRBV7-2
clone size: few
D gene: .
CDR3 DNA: TGTGCCAGCAGCTTATCGGCGGGATCCTACAATGAGCAGTTCTTC
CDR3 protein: CASSLSAGSYNEQFF

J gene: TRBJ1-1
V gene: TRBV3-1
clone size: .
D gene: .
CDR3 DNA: TGTGCCAGCAGCCAAGACGAGGCGGGGGTCGAAGCTTTCTTT
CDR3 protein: CASSQDEAGVEAFF

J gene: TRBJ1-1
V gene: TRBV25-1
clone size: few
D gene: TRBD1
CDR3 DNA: TGTGCCAGCGGAAAACCCGGACAGGGGAGGGGAGCTTTCTTT
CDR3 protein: CASGKPGQGRGAFF

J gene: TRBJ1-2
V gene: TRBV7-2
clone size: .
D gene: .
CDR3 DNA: TGTGCCAGCAGGGCAGGGCCTGCAGACTATGGCTACACCTTC
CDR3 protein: CASRAGPADYGYTF

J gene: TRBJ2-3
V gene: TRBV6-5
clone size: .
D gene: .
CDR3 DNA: TGTGCCAGCAGTTACTCTTCTCCCCACGCGAAAGATACGCAGTATTTT
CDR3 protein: CASSYSSPHAKDTQYF

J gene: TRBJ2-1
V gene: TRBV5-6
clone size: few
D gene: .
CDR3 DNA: TGTGCCAGCAGCTTGGTACCTAGGGACAATGAGCAGTTCTTC
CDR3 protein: CASSLVPRDNEQFF

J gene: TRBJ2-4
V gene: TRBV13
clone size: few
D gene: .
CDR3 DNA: TGTGCCAGCAGCTCCGACAGAAACATTCAGTACTTC
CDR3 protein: CASSSDRNIQYF

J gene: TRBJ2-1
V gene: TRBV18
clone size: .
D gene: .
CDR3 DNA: TGTGCCAGCTCACCACGGACCGGGACTCCCTACAATGAGCAGTTCTTC
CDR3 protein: CASSPRTGTPYNEQFF

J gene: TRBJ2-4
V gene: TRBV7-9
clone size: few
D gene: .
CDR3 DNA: TGTGCCAGCAGCTTGGGGGGGGCCGCCAAAAACATTCAGTACTTC
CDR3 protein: CASSLGGAAKNIQYF

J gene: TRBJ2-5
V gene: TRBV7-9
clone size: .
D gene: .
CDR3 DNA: TGTGCCAGCAGCCCCGCAGGGGCTGTGGAGACCCAGTACTTC
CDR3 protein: CASSPAGAVETQYF

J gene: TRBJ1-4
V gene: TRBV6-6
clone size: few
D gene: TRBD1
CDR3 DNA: TGTGCCAGCAGTTTCCCGGACAGGGCTTCCGATGAAAAACTGTTTTTT
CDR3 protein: CASSFPDRASDEKLFF

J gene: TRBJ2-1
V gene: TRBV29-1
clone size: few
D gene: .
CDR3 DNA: TGCAGCGTTCGCCCCACCTATGGCGTTCAGAGCTCCTACAATGAGCAGTTCTTC
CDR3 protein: CSVRPTYGVQSSYNEQFF

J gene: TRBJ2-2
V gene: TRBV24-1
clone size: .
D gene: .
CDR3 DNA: TGTGCCACCAGTGATTTGGAGGGGAACACCGGGGAGCTGTTTTTT
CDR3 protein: CATSDLEGNTGELFF

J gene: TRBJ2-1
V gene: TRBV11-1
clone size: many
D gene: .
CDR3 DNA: TGTGCCAGCAGCCTGACCGAGGCCTTCCTCAATGAGCAGTTCTTC
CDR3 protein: CASSLTEAFLNEQFF

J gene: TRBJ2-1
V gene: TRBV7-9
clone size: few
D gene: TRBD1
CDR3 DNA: TGTGCCAGCAGCTCACCCACTGGACAGGGCAATGAGCAGTTCTTC
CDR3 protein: CASSSPTGQGNEQFF

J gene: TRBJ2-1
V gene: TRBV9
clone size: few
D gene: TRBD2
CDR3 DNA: TGTGCCAGCAGGAGCGGGAGTAACAATGAGCAGTTCTTC
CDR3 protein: CASRSGSNNEQFF

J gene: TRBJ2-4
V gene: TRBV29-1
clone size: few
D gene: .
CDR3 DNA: TGCAGCGTCCTTAGGGGGAGGGACATTCAGTACTTC
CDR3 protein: CSVLRGRDIQYF

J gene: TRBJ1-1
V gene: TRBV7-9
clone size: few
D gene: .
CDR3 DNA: TGTGCCAGCAGCTTAGGTGGCATAGAAGCTTTCTTT
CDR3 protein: CASSLGGIEAFF

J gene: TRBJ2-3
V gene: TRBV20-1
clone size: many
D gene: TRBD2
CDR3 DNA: TGCAGTGCTAGTGGGCGGGAGGTTACAGATACGCAGTATTTT
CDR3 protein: CSASGREVTDTQYF